This T cell receptor (beta chain) was found in a study of cytomegalovirus exposure and HLA in healthy donors. Findings and limits, study-wide: In a later analysis, V- and J-gene trimming of beta chains associated with a DCLRE1C missense variant, replicated independently.

On this clone: As yet, its antigen is unknown.

PCR primers comprised 60 Vbeta and 13 Jbeta primers. Here immunoSEQ multiplex PCR was the method, and the copy in TCRdb shows in-frame clones only, minus some. In the table there are roughly 180,000 clones, 70% to 80% of which are singletons. Trimming cost V 6 bases and J 1 base; bases outside gene matches: 4. There are 15 residues in the CDR3. CDR1 is MNHEY and CDR2 is SMNVEV in the germline V gene (reference sequence). The chain joins TRBV27 to TRBJ2-3; 10 bases align to TRBD2. The TCR originated in a girl between 5 and 17 years old in good health and CMV-seropositive. The sequenced sample was PBMCs. The DNA for the CDR3 is TGTGCCAGCAGGCTAGGACTAGCGGGCACAGATACGCAGTATTTT. It encodes CASRLGLAGTDTQYF.